The entry below gives a single T cell receptor (beta chain) sequence along with its context. Its antigen remains unidentified. The entry originates in a study of OX40 agonist ivuxolimab in advanced cancers. Whole-study context: At under 85% male, the cohort had a mean age of about 60 years, ranging from about 23 to 79. Broader study findings: There were, on average, more expanded clones in CD8+ T cells than in CD4+. CD4+ and CD8+ blood T cells expanded clonally by week 6 at 0.1 to 3.0 mg/kg.

The CDR3 runs to 13 residues. Trimming removed 1 base from V and 5 bases from J, with 9 bases in between. Germline V lookup: CDR1 GTSNPN, CDR2 SVGIG (reference sequence). The assay was immunoSEQ multiplex PCR, and TCRdb's table has in-frame clones only and misses some. This sample has some 47,000 clones; more than 70% occur once, and the top ten carry 6% to 7%. Exclusion applied to patients with autoimmune disease history or systemic immunosuppression. The sample here was CD4+ or CD8+ T cells sorted from blood, taken in a trial of the OX40 agonist ivuxolimab. This receptor was obtained from an adult with an advanced solid tumor such as melanoma, head and neck, liver or kidney cancer. V usage is TRBV30 and J usage is TRBJ1-5; possible D gene TRBD1, 6 bases. The CDR3 here is CAWSARGDQPQHF. CDR3 nucleotides: TGTGCCTGGAGTGCTAGGGGGGATCAGCCCCAGCATTTT. Drawing the rest from reference TRBV30 and TRBJ1-5, the complete variable domain is SQTIHQWPATLVQPVGSPLSLECTVEGTSNPNLYWYRQAAGRGLQLLFYSVGIGQISSEVPQNLSASRPQDRQFILSSKKLLLSDSGFYLCAWSARGDQPQHFGDGTRLSIL.